Each of the 5 T cell receptor beta chains below was sequenced from the same sample in a study of PD-1 blockade in classical Hodgkin lymphoma. The repertoire was sequenced with immunoSEQ multiplex PCR; TCRdb's copy has only in-frame clones and lacks some. The repertoire holds roughly 12,000 clones, with roughly 84% as singletons. Relapse was seen in all patients after autologous stem cell transplantation, and brentuximab vedotin exposure was variable. Thawed PBMCs underwent magnetic negative selection to obtain purified CD8+ T cells. The sample here was CD8+ T cells from blood, taken at baseline. The source of these receptors is a human donor with classical Hodgkin lymphoma.

This rearrangement joins TRBV4-1 to TRBJ2-7; tentative D call: TRBD1 (8 bases). Trimming cost V 6 bases and J 3 bases, with 18 bases left between them. CDR3 length: 15 amino acids. CDR1 and CDR2 from the germline V gene are MGHRA and YSYEKL. DNA for the CDR3: TGCGCCAGCAGACTTCTACAGGGGGGGGACTACGAGCAGTACTTC. The encoded protein is CASRLLQGGDYEQYF.

V usage is TRBV4-3 and J usage is TRBJ1-4; no reliable D call. V was trimmed by 0 bases and J by 7 bases, leaving 15 bases between them. The CDR3 has 16 residues. Germline V gives CDR1 LGHNA, CDR2 YSLEER. This chain's CDR3 is CASSQDNRALGEKLFF. CDR3 nucleotide sequence: TGCGCCAGCAGCCAAGATAATCGGGCTTTGGGTGAAAAACTGTTTTTT.

Here the CDR3 reads CATRYGTEETQYF. The CDR3 bases are TGCGCCACCCGTTACGGGACAGAAGAGACCCAGTACTTC. The chain couples TRBV10-2 to TRBJ2-5; TRBD1 aligns across 7 bases. V lost 10 bases and J lost 3; bases outside the gene matches: 8. This CDR3 contains 13 residues. CDR1 and CDR2 from the germline V gene are WSHSY and SAAADI.

The chain recombines TRBV7-6 with TRBJ2-7; maybe TRBD1 (6 bases). From germline, CDR1 is SGHVS and CDR2 FNYEAQ. The V gene lost 5 bases and the J gene lost 7 bases, with 18 bases spanning the gap. The CDR3 runs to 14 residues. This CDR3 is CASSPGHLSGEQYF. The CDR3 nucleotides are TGTGCCAGCAGCCCGGGACACCTCTCTGGAGAGCAGTACTTC. The full variable domain, rest sourced from reference TRBV7-6 and TRBJ2-7, is GAGVSQSPRYKVTKRGQDVALRCDPISGHVSLYWYRQALGQGPEFLTYFNYEAQQDKSGLPNDRFSAERPEGSISTLTIQRTEQRDSAMYRCASSPGHLSGEQYFGPGTRLTVT.

The rearrangement uses TRBV19 and TRBJ2-1, with TRBD2 matching 14 bases. The CDR3 has 21 amino acids. J gave up 8 bases and V 6 bases, and 24 bases lay outside the gene matches. Germline CDR1 and CDR2: LNHDA and SQIVND (reference sequence). CDR3 in DNA: TGTGCCAGTAGAGAAATAGACTGGGGACTAGCGGGAGCGTCCCGTGATGATGAGCAGTTCTTC. Translating gives CASREIDWGLAGASRDDEQFF.